The 21 T cell receptor beta chains below come from one sample, sequenced in a study of T-cell reconstitution after alpha-beta-depleted transplantation in children. It was with unique molecular identifiers that the TCRbeta library was prepared. MiXCR, applied by TCRdb to the PCR reads, yields one record per CDR3 protein. This table has 60,000 to 80,000 distinct CDR3 sequences, 7.3% appearing once. The specimen comprised PBMCs from the stem cell graft donor, sampled from the stem cell graft. The receptor source for this set is a human donor who donated a stem cell graft to a child with acute lymphoblastic leukemia.

This clonotype was counted many times. V usage is TRBV24-1 and J usage is TRBJ2-3; tentatively, D is TRBD2 (6 bases). The CDR3 is made up of 14 amino acids. Germline loops: CDR1 KGHDR, CDR2 SFDVKD. The V end lost 10 bases, the J end lost 6 bases, and 19 bases lay between the germline ends. CDR3 DNA: TGTGCCACGGCGGGACCCCCGGTTGCGGATACGCAGTATTTT. Amino acids: CATAGPPVADTQYF.

This clonotype has more than one count but fewer than ten. This rearrangement joins TRBV7-2 to TRBJ2-4; 7 nucleotides agree with TRBD1. The CDR3 length is 15 residues. The ends lost 6 bases at V and 4 bases at J; junction bases unmatched: 9. The germline CDR1 and CDR2 sequences are SGHTA and FQGNSA. CDR3 nucleotides: TGTGCCAGCAGTAACCCGGGACAGCGTAAAAACATTCAGTACTTC. Translated: CASSNPGQRKNIQYF.

This clonotype was observed many times. The chain has TRBV5-1 and TRBJ2-3, with TRBD2 matching over 9 bases. Trimming removed 1 base from V and 5 bases from J; junction bases left unmatched: 11. Germline loops: CDR1 SGHRS, CDR2 YFSETQ. The CDR3 covers 17 residues. CDR3: CASSLLLLAGALDTQYF. In nucleotides, the CDR3 is TGCGCCAGCAGCTTGTTGTTACTAGCGGGCGCCCTAGATACGCAGTATTTT.

This clonotype was picked up a small number of times. The chain recombines TRBV7-2 with TRBJ2-5; TRBD1 matches 8 bases. V was pared by 6 bases and J by 2 bases, with 8 bases of the junction left unmatched. This CDR3 is 15 amino acids long. CDR1 is SGHTA, CDR2 FQGNSA, per germline. Here the CDR3 reads CASRYGTGAQETQYF. The CDR3 coding sequence is TGTGCCAGCAGATACGGGACAGGAGCTCAAGAGACCCAGTACTTC. Combining the CDR3 with reference TRBV7-2 and TRBJ2-5 gives the whole variable domain GAGVSQSPSNKVTEKGKDVELRCDPISGHTALYWYRQSLGQGLEFLIYFQGNSAPDKSGLPSDRFSAERTGGSVSTLTIQRTQQEDSAVYLCASRYGTGAQETQYFGPGTRLLVL.

This clonotype has at least ten counts. One end of the junction fails to match germline, which may point to a read error. The chain carries TRBV7-7 and TRBJ2-1, with 13 bases aligning to TRBD2. The CDR3 is 16 amino acids. Germline V lookup: CDR1 SSHAT, CDR2 FNYEAQ (reference sequence). CDR3 loop: CASSLELAGGSNEQFF. DNA for the CDR3: TGTGCTAGCAGCTTAGAACTAGCGGGAGGGTCCAATGAGCAGTTCTTC.

The chain is built from TRBV12-3 or TRBV12-4 and TRBJ1-1; TRBD1 matches 7 bases. The V gene end was trimmed by 5 bases and the J gene end by 0 bases; junction bases not matched to a gene: 6. The CDR3 totals 15 residues. The CDR3 DNA reads TGTGCCAGCAGTCCTACAGGGGTTATGAACACTGAAGCTTTCTTT. The encoded protein is CASSPTGVMNTEAFF.

This clonotype was counted at least ten times. V and J are TRBV20-1 and TRBJ2-6, with a possible D match to TRBD2 (5 bases). The germline CDR1 and CDR2 sequences are DFQATT and SNEGSKA (reference sequence). Trimming pared 0 bases from V and 0 bases from J, leaving 9 bases between. The CDR3 is 16 residues long. The CDR3 DNA reads TGCAGTGCTAGAGATGACGGAGGCTCTGGGGCCAACGTCCTGACTTTC. Translated, it gives CSARDDGGSGANVLTF.

This clonotype occurred many times. The CDR3 nucleotides are TGCGCCAGCAGCTGGGACAGTTACAATGAGCAGTTCTTC. Its translation is CASSWDSYNEQFF. The chain links TRBV5-1 to TRBJ2-1; 7 nucleotides agree with TRBD1. Germline values: CDR1 SGHRS, CDR2 YFSETQ. This CDR3 is 13 amino acids long. The trim removed 3 bases at V and 4 bases at J, leaving 1 base unmatched.

This clonotype was counted at least ten times. The CDR3 coding sequence is TGCGCCAGCAGCTCTACAGGGAATGAAAAACTGTTTTTT. Amino acids: CASSSTGNEKLFF. This sequence joins TRBV5-1 and TRBJ1-4; D is perhaps TRBD1 (6 bases). CDR1 is SGHRS and CDR2 is YFSETQ in the germline V gene. CDR3 size: 13 residues. V lost 3 bases to trimming and J lost 5 bases, with 8 bases between them. The variable domain in full, completed from reference TRBV5-1 and TRBJ1-4, reads KAGVTQTPRYLIKTRGQQVTLSCSPISGHRSVSWYQQTPGQGLQFLFEYFSETQRNKGNFPGRFSGRQFSNSRSEMNVSTLELGDSALYLCASSSTGNEKLFFGSGTQLSVL.

The sample holds a few counts of this clonotype. V usage is TRBV5-1 and J usage is TRBJ2-2; D remains unclear. The V and J ends lost 0 bases and 3 bases respectively, with 15 bases between them. The germline CDR1 and CDR2 sequences are SGHRS and YFSETQ. The CDR3 length is 17 residues. The CDR3 DNA is TGCGCCAGCAGCTTGGAGGTCGCTGCTATGGACACCGGGGAGCTGTTTTTT. It yields the protein CASSLEVAAMDTGELFF.

This clonotype turned up a few times. The CDR3: CASGRNEQFF. In DNA form, the CDR3 reads TGTGCCAGCGGGCGAAATGAGCAGTTCTTC. This chain uses TRBV12-3 or TRBV12-4 with TRBJ2-1; D gene unclear. Trimming removed 8 bases from V and 7 bases from J, with 6 bases in between. The length of the CDR3 is 10 residues.

Ten or more counts support this clonotype. V gene TRBV5-1 combines with J gene TRBJ2-7; 7 bases map to TRBD2. CDR1 is SGHRS, CDR2 YFSETQ, per germline. V dropped 0 bases and J dropped 3; count of bases not matched to a gene: 6. This CDR3 has 15 residues. The CDR3 region is CASSLVGLADYEQYF. CDR3 sequence (DNA): TGCGCCAGCAGCTTGGTTGGGCTAGCGGACTACGAGCAGTACTTC. The full variable domain, in which reference TRBV5-1 and TRBJ2-7 provide the parts outside the CDR3, is KAGVTQTPRYLIKTRGQQVTLSCSPISGHRSVSWYQQTPGQGLQFLFEYFSETQRNKGNFPGRFSGRQFSNSRSEMNVSTLELGDSALYLCASSLVGLADYEQYFGPGTRLTVT.

CDR3 sequence: CASSRTVGETQYF. The DNA for the CDR3 is TGTGCCAGTAGTAGGACGGTAGGGGAGACCCAGTACTTC. The chain joins TRBV19 to TRBJ2-5; D uncertain. The CDR3 is made up of 13 amino acids. The V gene's germline CDR1 is LNHDA and CDR2 SQIVND (reference sequence). With 4 bases removed from V and 5 bases from J, the gap between germline ends came to 11 bases.

This clonotype was detected only a few times. The V call is TRBV7-3, the J call TRBJ1-1, with no clear D. V lost 9 bases to trimming and J lost 7 bases, with 24 bases between them. The germline V gene has CDR1 SGHTA and CDR2 FQGTGA. The CDR3 runs 15 residues. This CDR3 is CASILNPGGPFEAFF. In nucleotides, the CDR3 is TGTGCCAGTATCCTTAACCCCGGTGGGCCTTTTGAAGCTTTCTTT. Combining the CDR3 with reference TRBV7-3 and TRBJ1-1 gives the whole variable domain GAGVSQTPSNKVTEKGKYVELRCDPISGHTALYWYRQSLGQGPEFLIYFQGTGAADDSGLPNDRFFAVRPEGSVSTLKIQRTERGDSAVYLCASILNPGGPFEAFFGQGTRLTVV.

This clonotype was seen ten or more times. The chain has TRBV7-9 and TRBJ2-1; 7 bases match TRBD2. After removal of 1 base from V and 9 bases from J, the junction contained 0 bases not matched to a gene. From germline, CDR1 is SEHNR and CDR2 FQNEAQ (reference sequence). The CDR3 loop spans 12 amino acids. DNA of the CDR3: TGTGCCAGCAGCTTAGGCGGGGGTGAGCAGTTCTTC. It encodes CASSLGGGEQFF. Drawing the rest from reference TRBV7-9 and TRBJ2-1, the complete variable domain is DTGVSQNPRHKITKRGQNVTFRCDPISEHNRLYWYRQTLGQGPEFLTYFQNEAQLEKSRLLSDRFSAERPKGSFSTLEIQRTEQGDSAMYLCASSLGGGEQFFGPGTRLTVL.

In this sample, this clonotype turned up many times. This sequence joins TRBV18 and TRBJ2-7; D not certain. Germline values: CDR1 KGHSH, CDR2 LQKENI. The CDR3 length is 15 residues. V was shortened by 3 bases and J by 2 bases, with 14 bases between the two germline ends. CDR3 protein: CASSPVSRFPYEQYF. The CDR3 DNA reads as TGTGCCAGCTCACCTGTCTCTCGATTCCCCTACGAGCAGTACTTC.

This clonotype was seen only a few times. V is TRBV7-9 and J is TRBJ1-1; D gene uncertain. V lost 3 bases and J lost 1, with 12 bases in between. Germline CDR1 is SEHNR and CDR2 is FQNEAQ (reference sequence). This CDR3 comprises 15 residues. In DNA form, the CDR3 reads TGTGCCAGCAGCTTCATGGGGATAGCGAACACTGAAGCTTTCTTT. The encoded protein is CASSFMGIANTEAFF.

This clonotype came up a few times. J is TRBJ2-7 and V is TRBV4-1, with TRBD2 matching over 11 bases. The junction had 5 bases not matched to a gene; V was cut back by 2 bases and J by 5 bases. The CDR3 spans 15 residues. Germline V lookup: CDR1 MGHRA, CDR2 YSYEKL. The CDR3 DNA follows: TGCGCCAGCAGCCAAATTAGCGGGAGGGTCGACGAGCAGTACTTC. It specifies CASSQISGRVDEQYF.

This clonotype has ten or more counts. This chain uses TRBV14 with TRBJ1-2; the D is unclear. Germline V gene sequence: CDR1 SGHDN, CDR2 FVKESK. This CDR3 is built from 16 residues. V lost 0 bases, J lost 2 bases, and 13 bases lay in between. CDR3 nucleotide sequence: TGTGCCAGCAGCCAAGATCCGTACAGCCCCAACTATGGCTACACCTTC. Amino acid sequence: CASSQDPYSPNYGYTF.

This clonotype was recorded many times. The chain couples TRBV10-3 to TRBJ1-4; TRBD1 aligns across 8 bases. V trimming: 2 bases; J trimming: 7 bases; junction bases outside the gene matches: 9. The CDR3 spans 16 residues. From germline, CDR1 is ENHRY and CDR2 SYGVKD. CDR3: CAISEGPTGVLEKLFF. CDR3 sequence (DNA): TGTGCCATCAGTGAGGGCCCGACAGGGGTGCTTGAAAAACTGTTTTTT.

This clonotype showed up many times. The CDR3 here is CSVERGLGTEAFF. CDR3 bases: TGCAGCGTTGAACGTGGGCTGGGCACTGAAGCTTTCTTT. V and J are TRBV29-1 and TRBJ1-1; no definite D call. The CDR3 extends over 13 amino acids. Germline V gene sequence: CDR1 SQVTM, CDR2 ANQGSEA. The V end lost 2 bases, the J end lost 4 bases, and 11 bases lay between the germline ends.